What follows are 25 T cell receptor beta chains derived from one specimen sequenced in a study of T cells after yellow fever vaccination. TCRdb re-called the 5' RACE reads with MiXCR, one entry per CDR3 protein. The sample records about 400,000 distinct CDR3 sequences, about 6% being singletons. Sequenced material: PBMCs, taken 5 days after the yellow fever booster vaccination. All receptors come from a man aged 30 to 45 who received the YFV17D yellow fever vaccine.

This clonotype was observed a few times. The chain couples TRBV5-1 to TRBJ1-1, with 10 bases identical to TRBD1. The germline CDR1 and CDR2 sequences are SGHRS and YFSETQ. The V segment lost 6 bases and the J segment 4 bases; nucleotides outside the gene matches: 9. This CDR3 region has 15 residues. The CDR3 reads CASTLGQGPFTEAFF. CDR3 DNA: TGCGCCAGCACTCTGGGACAGGGGCCTTTCACTGAAGCTTTCTTT.

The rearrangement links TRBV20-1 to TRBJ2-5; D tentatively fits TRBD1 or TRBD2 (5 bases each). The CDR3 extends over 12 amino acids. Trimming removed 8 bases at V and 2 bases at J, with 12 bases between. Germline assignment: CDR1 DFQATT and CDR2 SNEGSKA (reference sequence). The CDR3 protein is CSLPGRQETQYF. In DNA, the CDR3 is TGCAGTCTCCCGGGACGACAAGAGACCCAGTACTTC.

The CDR3, as DNA: TGTGCCAGCAGTTTAAGAAGGGGCGATACGCAGTATTTT. Amino acids: CASSLRRGDTQYF. V usage is TRBV12-3 or TRBV12-4 and J usage is TRBJ2-3; TRBD1 is a possible D gene (5 bases). V gave up 2 bases and J gave up 6 bases, with 9 bases separating them. CDR3 size: 13 residues.

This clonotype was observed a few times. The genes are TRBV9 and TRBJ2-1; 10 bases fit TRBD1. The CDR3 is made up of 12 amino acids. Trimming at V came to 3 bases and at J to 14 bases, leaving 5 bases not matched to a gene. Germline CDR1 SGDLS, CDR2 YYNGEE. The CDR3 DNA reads TGTGCCAGCAGCGGACGGGACAGGGGAGAGTTCTTC. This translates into CASSGRDRGEFF. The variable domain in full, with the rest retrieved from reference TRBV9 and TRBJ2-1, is DSGVTQTPKHLITATGQRVTLRCSPRSGDLSVYWYQQSLDQGLQFLIQYYNGEERAKGNILERFSAQQFPDLHSELNLSSLELGDSALYFCASSGRDRGEFFGPGTRLTVL.

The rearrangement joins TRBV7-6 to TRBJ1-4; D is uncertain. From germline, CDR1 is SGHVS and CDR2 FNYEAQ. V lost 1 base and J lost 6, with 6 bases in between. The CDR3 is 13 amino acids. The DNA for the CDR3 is TGTGCCAGCAGCTTAGGATCCGATGAAAAACTGTTTTTT. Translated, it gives CASSLGSDEKLFF.

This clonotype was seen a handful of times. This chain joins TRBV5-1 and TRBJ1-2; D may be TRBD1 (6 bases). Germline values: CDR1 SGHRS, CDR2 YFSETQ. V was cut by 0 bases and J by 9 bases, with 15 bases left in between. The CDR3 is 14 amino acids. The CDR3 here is CASSLEDSLERYTF. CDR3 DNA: TGCGCCAGCAGCTTGGAGGACAGCTTAGAGCGCTACACCTTC. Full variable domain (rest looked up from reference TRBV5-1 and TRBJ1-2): KAGVTQTPRYLIKTRGQQVTLSCSPISGHRSVSWYQQTPGQGLQFLFEYFSETQRNKGNFPGRFSGRQFSNSRSEMNVSTLELGDSALYLCASSLEDSLERYTFGSGTRLTVV.

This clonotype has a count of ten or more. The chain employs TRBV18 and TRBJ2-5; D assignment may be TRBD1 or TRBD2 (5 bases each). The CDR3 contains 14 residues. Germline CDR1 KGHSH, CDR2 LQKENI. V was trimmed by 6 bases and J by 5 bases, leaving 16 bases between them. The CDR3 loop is CASSHSGPEETQYF. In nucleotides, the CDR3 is TGTGCCAGCTCGCACTCGGGACCCGAGGAGACCCAGTACTTC.

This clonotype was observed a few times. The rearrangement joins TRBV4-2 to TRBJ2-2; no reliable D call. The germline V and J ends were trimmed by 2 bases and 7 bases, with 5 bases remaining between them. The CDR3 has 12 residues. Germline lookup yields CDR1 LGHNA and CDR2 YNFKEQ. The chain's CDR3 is CASSQSFGELFF. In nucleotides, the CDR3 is TGTGCCAGCAGCCAAAGTTTCGGGGAGCTGTTTTTT.

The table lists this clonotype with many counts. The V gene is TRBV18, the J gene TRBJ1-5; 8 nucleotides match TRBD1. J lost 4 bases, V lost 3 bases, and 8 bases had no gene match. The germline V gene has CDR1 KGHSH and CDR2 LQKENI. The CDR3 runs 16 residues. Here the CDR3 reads CASSPRGDRQNQPQHF. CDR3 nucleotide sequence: TGTGCCAGCTCACCTCGAGGGGACAGGCAGAATCAGCCCCAGCATTTT.

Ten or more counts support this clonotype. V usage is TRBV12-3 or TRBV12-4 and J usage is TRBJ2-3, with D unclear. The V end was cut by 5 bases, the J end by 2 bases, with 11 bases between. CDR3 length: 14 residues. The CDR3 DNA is TGTGCCAGCAGTGGATCGGGCCACACAGATACGCAGTATTTT. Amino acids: CASSGSGHTDTQYF.

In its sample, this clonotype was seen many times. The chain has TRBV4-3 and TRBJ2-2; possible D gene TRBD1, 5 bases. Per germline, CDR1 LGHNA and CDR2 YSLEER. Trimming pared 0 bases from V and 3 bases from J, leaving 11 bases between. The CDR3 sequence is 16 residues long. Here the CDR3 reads CASSQEPRADTGELFF. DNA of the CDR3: TGCGCCAGCAGCCAAGAACCCAGGGCGGACACCGGGGAGCTGTTTTTT.

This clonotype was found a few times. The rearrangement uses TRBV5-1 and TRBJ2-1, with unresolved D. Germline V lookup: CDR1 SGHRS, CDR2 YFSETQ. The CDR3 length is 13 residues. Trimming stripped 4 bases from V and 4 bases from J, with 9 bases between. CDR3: CASSPSQYNEQFF. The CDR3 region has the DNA TGCGCCAGCAGCCCCTCACAATACAATGAGCAGTTCTTC.

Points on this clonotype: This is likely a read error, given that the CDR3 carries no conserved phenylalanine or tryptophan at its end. Here the CDR3 reads CASSPPGHYHQETQYY. CDR3 coding DNA: TGTGCCAGCAGTCCCCCGGGACACTACCACCAAGAGACCCAGTACTAC. This chain connects TRBV27 to TRBJ2-5, with D possibly matching TRBD1 (6 bases). This CDR3 comprises 16 residues. V lost 5 bases, J lost 0 bases, and 16 bases lay in between. The germline gives CDR1 MNHEY, CDR2 SMNVEV (reference sequence).

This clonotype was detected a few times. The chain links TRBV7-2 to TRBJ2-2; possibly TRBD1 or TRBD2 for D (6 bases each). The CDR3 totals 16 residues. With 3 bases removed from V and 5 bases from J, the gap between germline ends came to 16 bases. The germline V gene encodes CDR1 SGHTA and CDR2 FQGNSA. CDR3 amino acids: CASSFSGALLTGELFF. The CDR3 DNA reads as TGTGCCAGCAGCTTTTCGGGGGCCCTACTTACCGGGGAGCTGTTTTTT. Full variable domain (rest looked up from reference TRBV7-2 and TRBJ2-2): GAGVSQSPSNKVTEKGKDVELRCDPISGHTALYWYRQSLGQGLEFLIYFQGNSAPDKSGLPSDRFSAERTGGSVSTLTIQRTQQEDSAVYLCASSFSGALLTGELFFGEGSRLTVL.

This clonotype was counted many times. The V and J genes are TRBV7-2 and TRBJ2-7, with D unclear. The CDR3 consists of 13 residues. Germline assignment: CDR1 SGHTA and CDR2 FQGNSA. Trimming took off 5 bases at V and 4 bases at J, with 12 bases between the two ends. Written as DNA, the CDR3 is TGTGCCAGCAGCCCAGGACCGCAATACGAGCAGTACTTC. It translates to CASSPGPQYEQYF.

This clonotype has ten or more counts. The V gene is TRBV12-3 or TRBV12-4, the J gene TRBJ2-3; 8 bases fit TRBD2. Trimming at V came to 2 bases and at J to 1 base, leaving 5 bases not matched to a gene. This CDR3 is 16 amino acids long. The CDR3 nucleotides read TGTGCCAGCAGTTTACGTAGCGGGATAGGCACAGATACGCAGTATTTT. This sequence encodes CASSLRSGIGTDTQYF.

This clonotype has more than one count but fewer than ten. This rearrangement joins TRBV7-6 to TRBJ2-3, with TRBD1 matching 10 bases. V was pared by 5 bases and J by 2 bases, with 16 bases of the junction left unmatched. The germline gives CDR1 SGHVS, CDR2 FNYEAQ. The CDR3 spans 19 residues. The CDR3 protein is CASSDIIGTGEENTDTQYF. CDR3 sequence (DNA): TGTGCCAGCAGCGATATTATTGGGACAGGGGAAGAGAACACAGATACGCAGTATTTT. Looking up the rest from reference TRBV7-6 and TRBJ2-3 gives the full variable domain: GAGVSQSPRYKVTKRGQDVALRCDPISGHVSLYWYRQALGQGPEFLTYFNYEAQQDKSGLPNDRFSAERPEGSISTLTIQRTEQRDSAMYRCASSDIIGTGEENTDTQYFGPGTRLTVL.

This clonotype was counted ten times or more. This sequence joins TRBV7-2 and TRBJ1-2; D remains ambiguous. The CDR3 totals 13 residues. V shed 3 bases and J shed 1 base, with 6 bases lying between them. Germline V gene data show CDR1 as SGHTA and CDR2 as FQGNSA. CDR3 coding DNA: TGTGCCAGCAGCTTCGTCAGTAACTATGGCTACACCTTC. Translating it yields CASSFVSNYGYTF.

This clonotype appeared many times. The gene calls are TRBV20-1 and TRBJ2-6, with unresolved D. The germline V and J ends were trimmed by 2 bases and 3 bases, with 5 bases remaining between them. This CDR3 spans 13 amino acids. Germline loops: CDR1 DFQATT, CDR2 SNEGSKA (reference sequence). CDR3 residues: CSARIVGANVLTF. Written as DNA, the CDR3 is TGCAGTGCTAGAATAGTTGGGGCCAACGTCCTGACTTTC.

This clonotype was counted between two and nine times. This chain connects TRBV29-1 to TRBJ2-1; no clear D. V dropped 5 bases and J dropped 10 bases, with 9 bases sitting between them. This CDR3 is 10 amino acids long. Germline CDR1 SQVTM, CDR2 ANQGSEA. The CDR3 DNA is TGCAGCGTTCGAGCTGGAGAGCAGTTCTTC. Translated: CSVRAGEQFF.

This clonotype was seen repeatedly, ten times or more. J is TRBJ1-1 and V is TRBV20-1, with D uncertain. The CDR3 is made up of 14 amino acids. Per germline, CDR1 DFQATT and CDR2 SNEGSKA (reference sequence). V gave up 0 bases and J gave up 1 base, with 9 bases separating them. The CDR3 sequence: CSARDSRRNTEAFF. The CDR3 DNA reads TGCAGTGCTAGAGATTCCCGGAGGAACACTGAAGCTTTCTTT.

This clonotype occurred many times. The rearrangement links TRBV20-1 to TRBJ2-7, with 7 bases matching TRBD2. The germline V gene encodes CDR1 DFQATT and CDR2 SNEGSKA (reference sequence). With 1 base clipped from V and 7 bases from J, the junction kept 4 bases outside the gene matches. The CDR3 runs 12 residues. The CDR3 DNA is TGCAGTGCTAGAGTGGGTAGCGGGGAGCAGTACTTC. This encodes CSARVGSGEQYF.

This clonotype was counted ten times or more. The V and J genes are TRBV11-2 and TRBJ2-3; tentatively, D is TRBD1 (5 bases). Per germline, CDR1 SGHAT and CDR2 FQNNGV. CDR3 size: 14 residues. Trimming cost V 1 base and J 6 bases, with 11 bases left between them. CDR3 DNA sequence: TGTGCCAGCAGCTTAGTTGGGGCGAGGGATACGCAGTATTTT. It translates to CASSLVGARDTQYF.

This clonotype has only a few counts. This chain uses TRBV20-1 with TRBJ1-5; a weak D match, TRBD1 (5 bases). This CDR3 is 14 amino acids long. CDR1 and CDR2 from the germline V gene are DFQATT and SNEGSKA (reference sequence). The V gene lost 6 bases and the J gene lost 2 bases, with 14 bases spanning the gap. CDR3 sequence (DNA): TGCAGTGCCCCACCGGGGGGGGGCAATCAGCCCCAGCATTTT. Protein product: CSAPPGGGNQPQHF.

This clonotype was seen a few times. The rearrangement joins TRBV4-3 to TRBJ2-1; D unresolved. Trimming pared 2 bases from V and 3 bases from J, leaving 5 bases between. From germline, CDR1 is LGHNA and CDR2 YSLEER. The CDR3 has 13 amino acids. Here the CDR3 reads CASSQLGYNEQFF. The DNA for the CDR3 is TGCGCCAGCAGCCAACTAGGCTACAATGAGCAGTTCTTC.